This T cell receptor (beta chain) was observed in a study of identical twins. CDR3 length: 16 amino acids. V lost 4 bases and J 7 bases, leaving 17 bases between the germline ends. CDR1 ENHRY and CDR2 SYGVKD come from the germline V gene. Note on this clonotype: Its antigen is still unknown.

TCRdb itself ran the 5' RACE reads through MiXCR, one entry per CDR3 protein. The sample lists under 350,000 distinct CDR3 sequences, over 8.5% occurring once. Study conclusions and caveats: Within cord blood, abundant beta clonotypes carried fewer insertions, but memory repertoires showed no such trend.

These sequences were also reported in another study, on yellow fever vaccine responses in identical twins. That study adds: The authors reported partly convergent, partly personalized vaccine responses in identical twins.

Sequences were obtained from CD8+ T cells sorted from blood. The chain couples TRBV10-3 to TRBJ1-6; no clear D. The clonotype was recovered from a woman aged 18-35 years in good health. For the CDR3, the DNA is TGTGCCATCAGTGCCCCGGACGGCCGTCGAAATTCACCCCTCCACTTT. Its protein product is CAISAPDGRRNSPLHF.